This T cell receptor beta chain was sequenced for a study of cytomegalovirus exposure and HLA in healthy donors. Study conclusions and caveats: Rare TCR sequences dominated, though some public TCRs recurred in many donors.

60 Vbeta and 13 Jbeta primers were used in PCR. The assay was immunoSEQ multiplex PCR, and TCRdb's table has in-frame clones only and misses some. This table has around 130,000 clones, 78% appearing once. A word on this clone: Antigen specificity is unknown.

The CDR3 contains 14 residues. Germline CDR1 reads KGHSH; CDR2 reads LQKENI. Trimming took 3 bases from V and 1 from J; bases not matched to a gene: 1. The V gene is TRBV18, the J gene TRBJ1-1; 8 nucleotides line up with TRBD1. Sequencing used PBMCs. The clonotype was recovered from a woman under 30 in good health and CMV-seronegative. CDR3 loop: CASSPDRGNTEAFF. CDR3 coding DNA: TGTGCCAGCTCACCCGACAGGGGGAACACTGAAGCTTTCTTT.